Shown below are 31 T cell receptor beta chains from a single sample sequenced in a study of control samples from healthy donors and cancer patients. TCRdb keeps only in-frame clones here, not all; method: immunoSEQ multiplex PCR. Altogether around 160,000 clones are present, 80% to 95% being singletons, with the ten largest covering 5.8%. Sequenced sample: blood. All receptors come from a man younger than 35 in good health.

This chain links TRBV2 with TRBJ2-5; tentatively, D is TRBD1 or TRBD2 (5 bases each). The V gene lost 2 bases and the J gene lost 2 bases, with 21 bases spanning the gap. The CDR3 totals 18 residues. Germline lookup yields CDR1 SNHLY and CDR2 FYNNEI. The CDR3 DNA reads as TGTGCCAGCAGTGAATATGTAGTAGGGGCAGGGAGACAAGAGACCCAGTACTTC. This translates into CASSEYVVGAGRQETQYF.

The V call is TRBV9, the J call TRBJ2-7; no reliable D call. The V gene lost 2 bases and the J gene lost 4 bases, with 10 bases spanning the gap. The CDR3 length is 13 residues. CDR1 and CDR2 from the germline V gene are SGDLS and YYNGEE. CDR3 residues: CASSVDADYEQYF. The CDR3 nucleotides are TGTGCCAGCAGCGTTGATGCCGATTACGAGCAGTACTTC.

V gene TRBV9 combines with J gene TRBJ1-3; D is possibly TRBD1 (5 bases). V lost 3 bases to trimming and J lost 2 bases, with 15 bases between them. The CDR3 sequence is 16 residues long. Germline V gene sequence: CDR1 SGDLS, CDR2 YYNGEE. CDR3 residues: CASSASREVAGNTIYF. The DNA of the CDR3 is TGTGCCAGCAGCGCCTCCAGGGAAGTTGCTGGAAACACCATATATTTT.

The J gene is TRBJ2-3, the V gene TRBV4-3; no definite D call. The CDR3 contains 11 residues. CDR1 is LGHNA, CDR2 YSLEER, per germline. Between the trimmed V and J ends, which lost 5 bases and 2 bases, there was a span of 2 bases. CDR3 in amino acids: CASSNTDTQYF. The CDR3, as DNA: TGCGCCAGCAGCAACACAGATACGCAGTATTTT.

V usage is TRBV5-8 and J usage is TRBJ1-5, with D tentatively TRBD1 (5 bases). This CDR3 region has 15 residues. The germline V gene has CDR1 SGHTS and CDR2 YDEGEE. V lost 0 bases, J lost 9 bases, and 16 bases lay in between. CDR3 region: CASSLVWGPGRPQHF. The CDR3 DNA is TGTGCCAGCAGCTTGGTATGGGGTCCGGGGCGGCCCCAGCATTTT.

The rearrangement uses TRBV24-1 and TRBJ1-5; a weak D match, TRBD1 (6 bases). CDR1 and CDR2 from the germline V gene are KGHDR and SFDVKD. The CDR3 runs to 16 residues. V lost 2 bases to trimming and J lost 4 bases, with 14 bases between them. The CDR3 coding sequence is TGTGCCACCAGTGATTCGGGACACTTCCCTAATCAGCCCCAGCATTTT. Protein: CATSDSGHFPNQPQHF.

J is TRBJ1-5 and V is TRBV24-1, with 7 bases matching TRBD1. Per the germline V gene, CDR1 is KGHDR and CDR2 is SFDVKD. The J segment lost 0 bases and the V segment lost 1 base, leaving 8 bases of the junction unmatched. The length of the CDR3 is 18 residues. CDR3 loop: CATSDFPTGFYSNQPQHF. In nucleotides, the CDR3 is TGTGCCACCAGTGATTTCCCGACAGGGTTCTATAGCAATCAGCCCCAGCATTTT.

This sequence joins TRBV6-2 or TRBV6-3 and TRBJ1-1; TRBD1 matches at 7 bases. This CDR3 is built from 16 residues. V gave up 2 bases and J gave up 0 bases; unmatched junction bases: 6. CDR1 is MNHEY, CDR2 SVGEGT, per germline. The chain's CDR3 is CASSYRGQGMNTEAFF. Here the CDR3 DNA reads TGTGCCAGCAGTTACAGGGGGCAGGGAATGAACACTGAAGCTTTCTTT.

This chain uses TRBV27 with TRBJ2-7; D gene ambiguous. Germline V CDR1 and CDR2: MNHEY, SMNVEV (reference sequence). The CDR3 contains 14 residues. V lost 1 base and J 4 bases, leaving 11 bases between the germline ends. The CDR3: CASSLFGSPYEQYF. DNA for the CDR3: TGTGCCAGCAGTTTATTCGGAAGCCCTTACGAGCAGTACTTC.

The chain recombines TRBV6-5 with TRBJ1-5; D possibly corresponds to TRBD1 (6 bases). The V end was cut by 8 bases, the J end by 0 bases, with 8 bases between. CDR3 length: 13 residues. Germline V gene lookup returns CDR1 MNHEY and CDR2 SVGAGI. The CDR3 reads CASAGASNQPQHF. As DNA, the CDR3 is TGTGCCAGCGCAGGGGCTAGCAATCAGCCCCAGCATTTT.

The chain uses TRBV5-1 and TRBJ1-6, with a possible D match to TRBD1 (5 bases). Germline V CDR1 and CDR2: SGHRS, YFSETQ. Trimming removed 0 bases at V and 5 bases at J, with 9 bases between. The CDR3 consists of 15 residues. CDR3 DNA sequence: TGCGCCAGCAGCTTGGATATAGGGGATAATTCACCCCTCCACTTT. Protein sequence: CASSLDIGDNSPLHF.

The V call is TRBV18, the J call TRBJ2-4; D is perhaps TRBD2 (5 bases). The germline V gene encodes CDR1 KGHSH and CDR2 LQKENI. V shed 3 bases and J shed 11 bases, with 14 bases lying between them. The CDR3 covers 13 residues. CDR3 amino acids: CASSPHLPGFQYF. CDR3 nucleotides: TGTGCCAGCTCACCTCACTTACCGGGATTTCAGTACTTC.

The chain carries TRBV5-1 and TRBJ2-3; the D gene is possibly TRBD1 (5 bases). Trimming removed 4 bases from V and 1 base from J, with 10 bases in between. The CDR3 loop spans 14 amino acids. The germline gives CDR1 SGHRS, CDR2 YFSETQ. CDR3 protein: CASSAGYGTDTQYF. The CDR3 DNA reads TGCGCCAGCAGCGCAGGGTATGGCACAGATACGCAGTATTTT.

This chain uses TRBV5-4 with TRBJ2-1; 10 bases fit TRBD2. The trim removed 0 bases at V and 10 bases at J, leaving 4 bases unmatched. This CDR3 is 14 amino acids long. Germline V gives CDR1 SGHNT, CDR2 YYREEE (reference sequence). CDR3 amino acids: CASSLEGLAYEQFF. The CDR3 DNA sequence: TGTGCCAGCAGCTTGGAGGGACTAGCGTACGAGCAGTTCTTC. Full variable domain (outside the CDR3, taken from reference TRBV5-4 and TRBJ2-1): ETGVTQSPTHLIKTRGQQVTLRCSSQSGHNTVSWYQQALGQGPQFIFQYYREEENGRGNFPPRFSGLQFPNYSSELNVNALELDDSALYLCASSLEGLAYEQFFGPGTRLTVL.

This chain's CDR3 is CASSPTGGNEQYF. Written as DNA, the CDR3 is TGTGCCAGCTCACCGACGGGGGGCAACGAGCAGTACTTC. The V gene is TRBV18, the J gene TRBJ2-7; D may be TRBD2 (7 bases). Between the trimmed V and J ends, which lost 3 bases and 5 bases, there was a span of 11 bases. Germline V lookup: CDR1 KGHSH, CDR2 LQKENI. This CDR3 has 13 residues.

CDR3: CASSIEAGQNTEAFF. The CDR3 nucleotides are TGTGCCAGTAGTATAGAGGCAGGCCAGAACACTGAAGCTTTCTTT. V gene TRBV19 combines with J gene TRBJ1-1; D not resolved. The CDR3 contains 15 residues. Germline V gene sequence: CDR1 LNHDA, CDR2 SQIVND (reference sequence). Trimming removed 0 bases from V and 1 base from J, with 9 bases in between.

The chain recombines TRBV7-2 with TRBJ2-3; the D gene is possibly TRBD1 (6 bases). Germline V CDR1 and CDR2: SGHTA, FQGNSA. This CDR3 has 14 amino acids. The V gene lost 1 base and the J gene lost 5 bases, with 10 bases spanning the gap. In DNA form, the CDR3 reads TGTGCCAGCAGCTTAGGACAGGCACAAGATACGCAGTATTTT. This translates into CASSLGQAQDTQYF.

J is TRBJ1-1 and V is TRBV19, with no clear D. CDR3 length equals 11 residues. Trimming pared 8 bases from V and 0 bases from J, leaving 4 bases between. Germline CDR1 reads LNHDA; CDR2 reads SQIVND (reference sequence). The CDR3 spells CASVLNTEAFF. The CDR3 DNA reads TGTGCCAGTGTCTTGAACACTGAAGCTTTCTTT.

This clone was seen just once. This chain links TRBV6-1 with TRBJ2-5; the match to TRBD2 covers 13 bases. CDR1 and CDR2 from the germline V gene are MNHNS and SASEGT. Losses at the gene ends were 0 bases for V and 12 bases for J; bases not matched to a gene: 7. This CDR3 is built from 15 residues. CDR3 amino acids: CASSEAGLAGTKKYF. The CDR3 region has the DNA TGTGCCAGCAGTGAAGCGGGACTAGCGGGGACGAAGAAGTACTTC.

The rearrangement links TRBV6-5 to TRBJ1-1; 10 bases line up with TRBD1. The junction had 8 bases not matched to a gene; V was cut back by 6 bases and J by 7 bases. CDR1 and CDR2 from the germline V gene are MNHEY and SVGAGI. The CDR3 sequence is 14 residues long. The CDR3 spells CASRTDRGQVEAFF. CDR3 nucleotides: TGTGCCAGCAGAACTGACAGGGGGCAGGTTGAAGCTTTCTTT.

This clone was detected once. V gene TRBV27 combines with J gene TRBJ1-6; 7 bases map to TRBD1. The V gene end was trimmed by 6 bases and the J gene end by 7 bases; junction bases not matched to a gene: 12. Per germline, CDR1 MNHEY and CDR2 SMNVEV (reference sequence). The CDR3 covers 16 residues. The CDR3 spells CASSPVRGRRNSPLHF. DNA of the CDR3: TGTGCCAGCAGCCCCGTAAGGGGGCGTCGGAATTCACCCCTCCACTTT.

V usage is TRBV29-1 and J usage is TRBJ2-7, with D possibly TRBD2 on 5 matching bases. V was pared by 0 bases and J by 3 bases, with 9 bases between. The CDR3 extends over 13 amino acids. CDR1 and CDR2 (germline): SQVTM, ANQGSEA. The chain's CDR3 is CSVEDRGVYEQYF. CDR3 DNA sequence: TGCAGCGTTGAAGATCGGGGAGTCTACGAGCAGTACTTC.

This clone was picked up many times. The chain joins TRBV19 to TRBJ1-4; maybe TRBD1 (6 bases). CDR3 length: 15 residues. The germline CDR1 and CDR2 sequences are LNHDA and SQIVND (reference sequence). Trimming removed 6 bases at V and 3 bases at J, with 14 bases between. In DNA form, the CDR3 reads TGTGCCAGTAGCACCGGGACAACCCCTAATGAAAAACTGTTTTTT. Amino acids: CASSTGTTPNEKLFF.

This sequence joins TRBV4-2 and TRBJ2-5; 8 bases line up with TRBD2. The CDR3 extends over 15 amino acids. Germline CDR1 reads LGHNA; CDR2 reads YNFKEQ. Trimming took 1 base from V and 0 from J; bases not matched to a gene: 1. The CDR3 DNA is TGTGCCAGCAGCCAAGCAGCGGGGGACCAAGAGACCCAGTACTTC. It encodes CASSQAAGDQETQYF.

V and J are TRBV30 and TRBJ2-6; tentatively, D is TRBD2 (6 bases). The CDR3 runs 17 residues. CDR1 GTSNPN and CDR2 SVGIG come from the germline V gene (reference sequence). The V end lost 4 bases, the J end lost 0 bases, and 16 bases lay between the germline ends. In DNA form, the CDR3 reads TGTGCCTGGAATCCCTCTGGGGGGAGCTCTGGGGCCAACGTCCTGACTTTC. Encoded protein: CAWNPSGGSSGANVLTF.

In its sample, this clone was seen a few times. Here the CDR3 reads CASSHRGANQPQHF. DNA for the CDR3: TGTGCCAGCAGCCACAGGGGGGCCAATCAGCCCCAGCATTTT. The chain employs TRBV27 and TRBJ1-5; TRBD1 matches at 8 bases. This CDR3 is 14 amino acids long. Trimming removed 6 bases from V and 3 bases from J; junction bases left unmatched: 4. In germline, CDR1 is MNHEY, CDR2 SMNVEV (reference sequence).

The chain joins TRBV14 to TRBJ2-2; no clear D. V was shortened by 5 bases and J by 7 bases, with 11 bases between the two germline ends. The CDR3 covers 13 residues. Germline CDR1 reads SGHDN; CDR2 reads FVKESK. The CDR3 region is CASSLKWGGELFF. The CDR3, as DNA: TGTGCCAGCAGCTTAAAGTGGGGCGGGGAGCTGTTTTTT.

The chain recombines TRBV6-5 with TRBJ1-1; D might be TRBD1 (6 bases). CDR3 length equals 14 residues. Germline V gene sequence: CDR1 MNHEY, CDR2 SVGAGI. V gave up 8 bases and J gave up 4 bases, with 17 bases separating them. The CDR3 reads CASGWGGYPTEAFF. The CDR3 DNA is TGTGCCAGCGGATGGGGGGGCTATCCCACTGAAGCTTTCTTT.

This clone has only one observation. Germline and junction disagree at one end, which may indicate a read error. The rearrangement links TRBV20-1 to TRBJ1-4; D ambiguous. The CDR3 has 10 residues. Per germline, CDR1 DFQATT and CDR2 SNEGSKA (reference sequence). This CDR3 reads CSAGDKKLFF. CDR3 bases: TGCAGTGCTGGAGATAAAAAACTGTTTTTT.

V is TRBV5-4 and J is TRBJ2-1, with TRBD1 matching over 9 bases. CDR1 and CDR2 from the germline V gene are SGHNT and YYREEE (reference sequence). The CDR3 loop spans 14 amino acids. V dropped 5 bases and J dropped 10; count of bases not matched to a gene: 10. The CDR3 here is CASRRDREEGEQFF. The CDR3 coding sequence is TGTGCCAGCAGACGGGACAGGGAGGAGGGGGAGCAGTTCTTC.

The chain links TRBV5-1 to TRBJ1-4; perhaps TRBD1 as D (5 bases). Between the trimmed V and J ends, which lost 0 bases and 3 bases, there was a span of 18 bases. Germline assignment: CDR1 SGHRS and CDR2 YFSETQ. There are 18 residues in the CDR3. The CDR3 reads CASSLGALPLGANEKLFF. As DNA, the CDR3 is TGCGCCAGCAGCTTGGGGGCCCTGCCCTTGGGGGCTAATGAAAAACTGTTTTTT.